What follows are 21 T cell receptor beta chains derived from one specimen sequenced in a study of radiation and T cells in renal cell carcinoma. The time point denotes: blood 4 weeks post-SBRT, at nephrectomy. Treatment meaning: 15 Gy SBRT to primary tumor, nephrectomy 4 weeks later. Using immunoSEQ multiplex PCR, the repertoire was profiled, and TCRdb retains in-frame clones only, with some absent. The data show some 78,000 clones, 89% seen once. The specimen was blood, collected from a patient whose treatment included radiotherapy and nephrectomy. All receptors derive from a woman in her 70s with renal cell carcinoma.

This chain joins TRBV7-9 and TRBJ1-5; no firm D call. The CDR3 is 13 residues long. CDR1 is SEHNR, CDR2 FQNEAQ, per germline (reference sequence). V was pared by 1 base and J by 6 bases, with 7 bases between. The CDR3 reads CASSLGSVQPQHF. In nucleotides, the CDR3 is TGTGCCAGCAGCTTAGGCTCTGTTCAGCCCCAGCATTTT.

The J gene is TRBJ2-1, the V gene TRBV19; 9 nucleotides match TRBD2. This CDR3 spans 14 amino acids. J was trimmed by 7 bases and V by 3 bases; bases with no gene match: 4. The germline V gene has CDR1 LNHDA and CDR2 SQIVND (reference sequence). CDR3 loop: CASSMGLAGNEQFF. The DNA for the CDR3 is TGTGCCAGTAGTATGGGGCTAGCGGGGAATGAGCAGTTCTTC.

The gene calls are TRBV7-2 and TRBJ1-1; 11 positions agree with TRBD1. The junction had 7 bases not matched to a gene; V was cut back by 7 bases and J by 6 bases. There are 14 residues in the CDR3. Germline values: CDR1 SGHTA, CDR2 FQGNSA. The CDR3 loop reads CASNRDRGAAEAFF. DNA for the CDR3: TGTGCCAGCAACCGGGACAGGGGGGCGGCTGAAGCTTTCTTT. The full variable domain, its missing parts supplied by reference TRBV7-2 and TRBJ1-1, is GAGVSQSPSNKVTEKGKDVELRCDPISGHTALYWYRQSLGQGLEFLIYFQGNSAPDKSGLPSDRFSAERTGGSVSTLTIQRTQQEDSAVYLCASNRDRGAAEAFFGQGTRLTVV.

The chain combines TRBV14 with TRBJ1-2; 9 nucleotides line up with TRBD1. The CDR3 runs 13 residues. The trim removed 4 bases at V and 5 bases at J, leaving 2 bases unmatched. Germline CDR1 reads SGHDN; CDR2 reads FVKESK. In nucleotides, the CDR3 is TGTGCCAGCAGCCTGGGACAGGGTTATGGCTACACCTTC. Its protein is CASSLGQGYGYTF.

This clone was recorded once. V gene TRBV5-4 combines with J gene TRBJ2-7; D remains unclear. The CDR3 is 16 amino acids. Germline CDR1 is SGHNT and CDR2 is YYREEE (reference sequence). Trimming removed 0 bases from V and 2 bases from J, with 15 bases in between. The CDR3 loop is CASSLEGAGGPYEQYF. For the CDR3, the DNA is TGTGCCAGCAGCTTGGAAGGAGCAGGCGGCCCCTACGAGCAGTACTTC.

The CDR3 DNA reads as TGTGCCAGCAGTTTTACAGGGGGCTACTATGGCTACACCTTC. It translates to CASSFTGGYYGYTF. This chain uses TRBV28 with TRBJ1-2; 9 bases line up with TRBD1. Germline-derived CDR1 and CDR2 are MDHEN and SYDVKM. V was clipped by 3 bases and J by 3 bases; unmatched bases: 2. The length of the CDR3 is 14 residues.

Only one count was recorded for this clone. The chain recombines TRBV30 with TRBJ1-2; 7 bases agree with TRBD1. V lost 0 bases to trimming and J lost 1 base; unmatched junction nucleotides: 5. There are 15 residues in the CDR3. CDR1 is GTSNPN, CDR2 SVGIG, per germline (reference sequence). As DNA, the CDR3 is TGTGCCTGGAGTGTTCAAGGGGGCCTTAACTATGGCTACACCTTC. Protein sequence: CAWSVQGGLNYGYTF. The full variable domain, completed using reference TRBV30 and TRBJ1-2, is SQTIHQWPATLVQPVGSPLSLECTVEGTSNPNLYWYRQAAGRGLQLLFYSVGIGQISSEVPQNLSASRPQDRQFILSSKKLLLSDSGFYLCAWSVQGGLNYGYTFGSGTRLTVV.

The chain carries TRBV21-1 and TRBJ1-3. TRBV21-1 is noted as a pseudogene. This CDR3 spans 14 amino acids. The CDR3 bases are TGTGCCAGCAGCAATTACTCCCGCCGGAACACCATATATTTT. Amino acids: CASSNYSRRNTIYF.

The chain couples TRBV19 to TRBJ1-2; D uncertain. The CDR3 is 15 residues long. Germline V gene lookup returns CDR1 LNHDA and CDR2 SQIVND (reference sequence). The V end lost 4 bases, the J end lost 7 bases, and 19 bases lay between the germline ends. The CDR3 DNA reads TGTGCCAGTAGTACTTCGAAAGAGGACTGGGCTGGCTACACCTTC. Translation: CASSTSKEDWAGYTF.

The chain uses TRBV28 and TRBJ2-7; a possible D gene is TRBD1 (7 bases). CDR1 and CDR2 from the germline V gene are MDHEN and SYDVKM. V gave up 6 bases and J gave up 4 bases, with 13 bases separating them. The CDR3 has 13 residues. The DNA for the CDR3 is TGTGCCAGCAGACCGACAGGGAGGTACGAGCAGTACTTC. Translated, it gives CASRPTGRYEQYF.

The rearrangement uses TRBV28 and TRBJ2-3; unclear D gene. CDR3 size: 12 residues. CDR1 and CDR2 from the germline V gene are MDHEN and SYDVKM. V was shortened by 6 bases and J by 6 bases, with 10 bases between the two germline ends. CDR3 DNA sequence: TGTGCCAGCAGCCGGCAGGAGGATACGCAGTATTTT. Translated: CASSRQEDTQYF.

The chain is built from TRBV12-5 and TRBJ1-2, with 9 bases that match TRBD1. Unmatched junction bases numbered 11, after V lost 5 bases and J lost 7 bases. Germline V lookup: CDR1 LGHNT, CDR2 FRNRAP. The CDR3 spans 15 residues. The CDR3 DNA reads as TGTGCTAGTGGTCCGGGGGACAGGGAGGAAGGTGGCTACACCTTC. This encodes CASGPGDREEGGYTF.

The chain employs TRBV7-9 and TRBJ2-5; no definite D call. The germline V gene has CDR1 SEHNR and CDR2 FQNEAQ (reference sequence). The CDR3 runs 11 residues. With 7 bases removed from V and 4 bases from J, the gap between germline ends came to 7 bases. DNA for the CDR3: TGTGCCAGCACCCCTTTAGAGACCCAGTACTTC. Its protein is CASTPLETQYF.

The chain links TRBV19 to TRBJ1-1, with a weak D call TRBD1 (5 bases). With 3 bases removed from V and 3 bases from J, the gap between germline ends came to 5 bases. The CDR3 has 12 amino acids. Germline assignment: CDR1 LNHDA and CDR2 SQIVND (reference sequence). CDR3 sequence reads: CASSMGDTEAFF. Here the CDR3 DNA reads TGTGCCAGTAGTATGGGGGACACTGAAGCTTTCTTT.

V is TRBV11-2 and J is TRBJ1-4; 7 bases fit TRBD1. CDR1 and CDR2 from the germline V gene are SGHAT and FQNNGV. The CDR3 consists of 14 residues. V lost 3 bases, J lost 8 bases, and 6 bases stayed unmatched. The CDR3 region is CASSFDRVGEKLFF. In DNA, the CDR3 is TGTGCCAGCAGCTTCGACAGGGTCGGCGAAAAACTGTTTTTT.

The chain carries TRBV13 and TRBJ2-7, with D possibly being TRBD1 (6 bases). The V and J ends lost 7 bases and 1 base respectively, with 23 bases between them. This CDR3 region has 17 residues. CDR1 and CDR2 from the germline V gene are PRHDT and FYEKMQ (reference sequence). The CDR3 region has the DNA TGTGCCAGCAAAAATGAAGGGCAGGGGCGCCAGTCCTACGAGCAGTACTTC. It translates to CASKNEGQGRQSYEQYF.

The table lists this clone with a few counts. The CDR3 DNA reads TGTGCCAGCAGCTTCGACAGGGGTGGTGGCTACACCTTC. Its translation: CASSFDRGGGYTF. The V call is TRBV7-9, the J call TRBJ1-2; TRBD1 aligns across 8 bases. J was trimmed by 7 bases and V by 3 bases; bases with no gene match: 4. The CDR3 is 13 amino acids. The germline CDR1 and CDR2 sequences are SEHNR and FQNEAQ (reference sequence).

This clone appeared a few times. The chain couples TRBV7-2 to TRBJ1-1; unclear D gene. CDR3 length: 13 residues. The germline CDR1 and CDR2 sequences are SGHTA and FQGNSA. V was cut by 7 bases and J by 2 bases, with 11 bases left in between. The CDR3 DNA reads as TGTGCCAGCACCCCGGGGTTTAACACTGAAGCTTTCTTT. As protein: CASTPGFNTEAFF.

The chain has TRBV5-1 and TRBJ1-1; D is possibly TRBD1 (6 bases). This CDR3 region has 14 residues. Germline V gives CDR1 SGHRS, CDR2 YFSETQ. V lost 4 bases and J lost 1, with 11 bases in between. For the CDR3, the DNA is TGCGCCAGCAGCGTACAGACAGGGAACACTGAAGCTTTCTTT. Protein product: CASSVQTGNTEAFF.

In this sample, this clone turned up once. The J gene is TRBJ2-5, the V gene TRBV7-9, with D perhaps being TRBD1 or TRBD2 (6 bases each). The germline CDR1 and CDR2 sequences are SEHNR and FQNEAQ (reference sequence). Between the trimmed V and J ends, which lost 0 bases and 4 bases, there was a span of 9 bases. The CDR3 has 14 residues. In DNA, the CDR3 is TGTGCCAGCAGCTTAGCAGGGGGAGGAGAGACCCAGTACTTC. This sequence encodes CASSLAGGGETQYF.

The V and J genes are TRBV28 and TRBJ2-5; the match to TRBD2 covers 8 bases. The CDR3 covers 13 residues. Trimming at V came to 6 bases and at J to 5 bases, leaving 5 bases not matched to a gene. CDR1 and CDR2 from the germline V gene are MDHEN and SYDVKM. The CDR3 sequence: CASRGLVGETQYF. The DNA for the CDR3 is TGTGCCAGCAGGGGACTAGTGGGGGAGACCCAGTACTTC. Full variable domain (rest looked up from reference TRBV28 and TRBJ2-5): DVKVTQSSRYLVKRTGEKVFLECVQDMDHENMFWYRQDPGLGLRLIYFSYDVKMKEKGDIPEGYSVSREKKERFSLILESASTNQTSMYLCASRGLVGETQYFGPGTRLLVL.